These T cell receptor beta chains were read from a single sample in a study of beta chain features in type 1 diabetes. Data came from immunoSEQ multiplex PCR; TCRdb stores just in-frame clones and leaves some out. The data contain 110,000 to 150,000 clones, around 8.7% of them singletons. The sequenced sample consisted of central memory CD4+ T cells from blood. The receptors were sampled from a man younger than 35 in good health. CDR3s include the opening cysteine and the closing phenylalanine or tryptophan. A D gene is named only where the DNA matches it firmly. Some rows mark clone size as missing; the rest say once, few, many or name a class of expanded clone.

TGTGCCTGGAGAGGCCAGGGAACCGGGGAGCTGTTTTTT	CAWRGQGTGELFF	TRBJ2-2	TRBV30	NA	NA
TGTGCCAGCAGTTCCACTAGCGGGGCGACCTACGAGCAGTACTTC	CASSSTSGATYEQYF	TRBJ2-7	TRBV28	NA	TRBD2
TGTGCCAGCAGTTCTTGGAGGACAGGGGTTAGGTACGAGCAGTACTTC	CASSSWRTGVRYEQYF	TRBJ2-7	TRBV27	NA	TRBD1
TGTGCCAGCAGCCAACGGGACAGGGGCAATGAGCAGTTCTTC	CASSQRDRGNEQFF	TRBJ2-1	TRBV11-2	few	TRBD1
TGTGCCAGCAGCGTAGGGGGGCTAGCTCGCACAGATACGCAGTATTTT	CASSVGGLARTDTQYF	TRBJ2-3	TRBV9	NA	NA
TGTGCCAGTAGTACCCCGGGACAGGGCGGTCAGCCCCAGCATTTT	CASSTPGQGGQPQHF	TRBJ1-5	TRBV19	NA	TRBD1
TGTGCTAGTGGTTGGGGGCATGAGCAGTTCTTC	CASGWGHEQFF	TRBJ2-1	TRBV12-5	NA	NA
TGTGCCAGCAGCTCCCATGGGCGAGGGACCGGGGAGCTGTTTTTT	CASSSHGRGTGELFF	TRBJ2-2	TRBV11-3	few	NA
TGCGCCAGCAGCCAGCAGACAGGGGGGATCGGGGAGCTGTTTTTT	CASSQQTGGIGELFF	TRBJ2-2	TRBV4-3	NA	TRBD1
TGTGCCAGCAGTGGTCGTCCTGAGGGCTGGGAGACCCAGTACTTC	CASSGRPEGWETQYF	TRBJ2-5	TRBV2	few	NA
TGTGCCAGCAGCACCCGACTAGCGGGGCAAGAGACCCAGTACTTC	CASSTRLAGQETQYF	TRBJ2-5	TRBV14	NA	TRBD2
TGTGCCAGCAGTGGTAGGGGGGGCGACTATAATTCACCCCTCCACTTT	CASSGRGGDYNSPLHF	TRBJ1-6	TRBV2	few	NA
TGTGCCAGCAGCTCAAACAGGGGCCCCGGGGAGCTGTTTTTT	CASSSNRGPGELFF	TRBJ2-2	TRBV11-2	few	TRBD1
TGTGCCAGCAGCTTAATCTCGGCAGGCCTCTCCTACGAGCAGTACTTC	CASSLISAGLSYEQYF	TRBJ2-7	TRBV7-2	NA	NA
TGTGCCAGCAGCTTAGAGGCGGGGGCCTCGTATGAGCAGTTCTTC	CASSLEAGASYEQFF	TRBJ2-1	TRBV7-2	few	NA
TGTGCCAGCAGCGTATCAGCGGTCACCGGGGAGCTGTTTTTT	CASSVSAVTGELFF	TRBJ2-2	TRBV9	NA	NA
TGTGCCAGCAGCCGAATGGGGAGAAGCAATCAGCCCCAGCATTTT	CASSRMGRSNQPQHF	TRBJ1-5	TRBV7-2	few	NA
TGTGCCAGCAGCTCTGACAGGGACTATGGCTACACCTTC	CASSSDRDYGYTF	TRBJ1-2	TRBV7-9	few	TRBD1
TGTGCCAGCAGCCAAGACGACCTACAGGGAACCTACGAGCAGTACTTC	CASSQDDLQGTYEQYF	TRBJ2-7	TRBV14	few	NA
TGTGCCAGCAGCCCGACCTCAGGGCAGGGTTCACCCCTCCACTTT	CASSPTSGQGSPLHF	TRBJ1-6	TRBV7-8	NA	NA
TGTGCCGGTGCAGACTATAATTCACCCCTCCACTTT	CAGADYNSPLHF	TRBJ1-6	TRBV6-1	NA	NA
TGTGCCTGGAGTGTCTGGACTCAGCTCTCTTCTCGCACTGAAGCTTTCTTT	CAWSVWTQLSSRTEAFF	TRBJ1-1	TRBV30	many	NA